A selection of T cell receptor beta chains follows, all from one sample in a study of blood T cell repertoires in COVID-19. Generated by immunoSEQ multiplex PCR, the TCRdb table keeps only in-frame clones and is missing some. The table lists 300,000 to 350,000 clones, approximately 83% of them singletons. The sequencing input was PBMCs or T cells enriched from blood (not recorded which). These receptors originate from a man aged 25-45 years who had recovered from COVID-19. Both conserved end residues are part of each CDR3. The D gene is left open where the match is weak. The size of a clone is reported for some rows only, either as once, few or many, or as a class for expanded clones.

TRBJ2-2 | TRBV29-1 | TRBD2 | . | CSVRVAGEIGELFF | TGCAGCGTTCGAGTAGCGGGGGAGATCGGGGAGCTGTTTTTT
TRBJ2-5 | TRBV3-1/TRBV3-2 | TRBD1 | . | CASRKTGGRQETQYF | TGTGCCAGCAGAAAAACAGGGGGGCGGCAAGAGACCCAGTACTTC
TRBJ2-1 | TRBV18 | TRBD2 | . | CASSPRGAGGPWNEQFF | TGTGCCAGCTCACCGAGAGGGGCGGGGGGGCCGTGGAATGAGCAGTTCTTC
TRBJ1-3 | TRBV3-1/TRBV3-2 | . | . | CASSQGTRSGNTIYF | TGTGCCAGCAGCCAAGGAACACGCTCTGGAAACACCATATATTTT
TRBJ1-5 | TRBV28 | . | many | CASSINRDVQPQHF | TGTGCCAGCAGTATAAACAGGGACGTCCAGCCCCAGCATTTT
TRBJ1-5 | TRBV2 | . | . | CASSGRGRNQPQHF | TGTGCCAGCAGTGGACGGGGGAGAAATCAGCCCCAGCATTTT
TRBJ1-2 | TRBV5-1 | . | . | CASNTGGSDYGYTF | TGCGCCAGCAACACTGGAGGGTCCGACTATGGCTACACCTTC
TRBJ1-2 | TRBV27 | . | . | CASSLSLGTPDGYTF | TGTGCCAGCAGTTTATCTCTAGGGACACCTGATGGCTACACCTTC
TRBJ2-1 | TRBV12-5 | . | . | CASGLARRDSSYNEQFF | TGTGCTAGTGGTTTGGCCCGGCGCGACAGCTCCTACAATGAGCAGTTCTTC
TRBJ1-2 | TRBV4-2 | . | . | CASSPSGTTTANYGYTF | TGTGCCAGCAGCCCTTCCGGGACAACAACAGCTAACTATGGCTACACCTTC
TRBJ1-2 | TRBV5-1 | . | . | CASSLNAGLSYGYTF | TGCGCCAGCAGCTTGAACGCCGGTCTCTCCTATGGCTACACCTTC
TRBJ1-1 | TRBV20-1 | . | . | CSASLRGEAFF | TGCAGTGCTAGTCTCAGGGGTGAAGCTTTCTTT
TRBJ2-3 | TRBV10-3 | TRBD2 | . | CAISETASGGRVTQYF | TGTGCCATCAGTGAGACGGCTAGCGGGGGGCGGGTTACGCAGTATTTT
TRBJ1-2 | TRBV20-1 | . | . | CSATYYGYTF | TGCAGTGCTACTTACTATGGCTACACCTTC
TRBJ1-2 | TRBV4-1 | TRBD1 | . | CASRPTGGNYGYTF | TGCGCCAGCAGACCGACAGGGGGCAACTATGGCTACACCTTC
TRBJ1-1 | TRBV7-3 | . | . | CASSPGGGGNTEAFF | TGTGCCAGCAGCCCCGGAGGGGGGGGGAACACTGAAGCTTTCTTT
TRBJ2-6 | TRBV27 | . | few | CASSSFSGANVLTF | TGTGCCAGCAGTTCCTTCTCTGGGGCCAACGTCCTGACTTTC
TRBJ2-7 | TRBV6-5 | TRBD1 | . | CASSSTGTGFHEQYF | TGTGCCAGCAGTTCCACCGGGACAGGGTTTCACGAGCAGTACTTC
TRBJ2-1 | TRBV27 | . | once | CASSLDYYNEQFF | TGTGCCAGCAGTTTGGACTATTACAATGAGCAGTTCTTC
TRBJ1-1 | TRBV18 | . | . | CASSSIGATGTEAFF | TGTGCCAGCTCATCGATAGGGGCTACGGGCACTGAAGCTTTCTTT
TRBJ2-1 | TRBV11-2 | . | . | CASSLGGGAELAEQFF | TGTGCCAGCAGCTTAGGTGGGGGCGCGGAGCTGGCGGAGCAGTTCTTC
TRBJ2-1 | TRBV9 | . | . | CASSVGAGAFEQFF | TGTGCCAGCAGCGTAGGGGCGGGGGCCTTCGAGCAGTTCTTC
TRBJ2-7 | TRBV7-4 | . | . | CASSLALTGCSYEQYF | TGTGCCAGCAGCTTAGCGCTAACAGGGTGCTCCTACGAGCAGTACTTC
TRBJ1-1 | TRBV28 | . | few | CASRSGGGENTEAFF | TGTGCCAGCAGGTCCGGTGGGGGGGAGAACACTGAAGCTTTCTTT
TRBJ2-7 | TRBV6-5 | . | . | CASRGSISYEQYF | TGTGCCAGCAGAGGGAGTATCTCCTACGAGCAGTACTTC
TRBJ1-2 | TRBV11-1 | . | . | CASSPLDRNYGYTF | TGTGCCAGCAGCCCACTCGACAGAAACTATGGCTACACCTTC
TRBJ2-7 | TRBV3-1/TRBV3-2 | TRBD1 | . | CASSPGTGQYEQYF | TGTGCCAGCAGCCCCGGGACAGGGCAATACGAGCAGTACTTC
TRBJ2-3 | TRBV7-2 | TRBD2 | . | CASSNLAGGRDTQYF | TGTGCCAGCAGCAATCTAGCGGGGGGGCGAGATACGCAGTATTTT
TRBJ2-3 | TRBV15 | TRBD1 | . | CATSRYPGGIDTQYF | TGTGCCACCAGCAGATATCCAGGGGGCATAGATACGCAGTATTTT
TRBJ1-1 | TRBV30 | . | once | CAWSEQTNTEAFF | TGTGCCTGGAGTGAACAGACGAACACTGAAGCTTTCTTT
TRBJ1-2 | TRBV6-1 | TRBD1 | . | CASSENPGGDSGYTF | TGTGCCAGCAGTGAAAACCCAGGGGGCGACTCTGGCTACACCTTC
TRBJ2-3 | TRBV4-3 | . | . | CASSPASLSDTQYF | TGCGCCAGCAGCCCTGCGTCTTTGTCAGATACGCAGTATTTT
TRBJ2-7 | TRBV30 | TRBD2 | . | CAWSVGGGLGEQYF | TGTGCCTGGAGTGTAGGCGGGGGGTTGGGGGAGCAGTACTTC
TRBJ2-2 | TRBV5-1 | TRBD2 | . | CASRGGTPALPGELFF | TGCGCCAGCAGGGGGGGGACTCCGGCACTCCCCGGGGAGCTGTTTTTT
TRBJ1-1 | TRBV9 | TRBD1 | . | CASSEGDRANTEAFF | TGTGCCAGCAGCGAAGGGGACAGGGCGAACACTGAAGCTTTCTTT
TRBJ2-5 | TRBV5-1 | . | . | CASSSPGRGGTQYF | TGCGCCAGCAGCTCTCCGGGACGGGGAGGGACCCAGTACTTC
TRBJ2-7 | TRBV6-6 | TRBD1 | . | CASSSGTGGKNF | TGTGCCAGCAGTTCCGGGACAGGGGGCAAGAACTTC
TRBJ1-2 | TRBV5-1 | TRBD1 | . | CASRETGSGYGYTF | TGCGCCAGCAGAGAGACAGGGAGCGGCTATGGCTACACCTTC
TRBJ1-1 | TRBV7-3 | TRBD1 | . | CASSLTGDTEAFF | TGTGCCAGCAGCCTAACAGGGGACACTGAAGCTTTCTTT
TRBJ2-7 | TRBV6-5 | TRBD1 | . | CASRSLGTGLYEQYF | TGTGCCAGCAGGTCACTCGGGACAGGATTATACGAGCAGTACTTC
TRBJ2-4 | TRBV4-3 | . | once | CASSQDLEIAKNIQYF | TGCGCCAGCAGCCAAGATTTGGAGATAGCCAAAAACATTCAGTACTTC
TRBJ2-3 | TRBV12-3/TRBV12-4 | . | . | CASSPQVDTQYF | TGTGCCAGCAGTCCACAGGTGGATACGCAGTATTTT
TRBJ1-1 | TRBV10-2 | TRBD1 | . | CATSHSTGDTEAFF | TGCGCCACCTCCCATTCTACAGGGGACACTGAAGCTTTCTTT
TRBJ2-1 | TRBV4-1 | . | . | CASSQDFRNEQFF | TGCGCCAGCAGCCAAGATTTCAGGAATGAGCAGTTCTTC
TRBJ1-1 | TRBV7-3 | . | . | CASSLTSMVGITEAFF | TGTGCCAGCAGCTTAACGTCCATGGTGGGCATCACTGAAGCTTTCTTT
TRBJ1-1 | TRBV6-2/TRBV6-3 | . | . | CASSYKPRGVNTEAFF | TGTGCCAGCAGTTACAAACCCCGGGGGGTTAACACTGAAGCTTTCTTT
TRBJ1-2 | TRBV5-1 | . | . | CASSSGTHANYGYTF | TGCGCCAGCAGCTCCGGGACACACGCTAACTATGGCTACACCTTC
TRBJ1-2 | TRBV15 | TRBD1 | once | CATSRDRGLTGGYTF | TGTGCCACCAGCAGAGACAGGGGGCTCACCGGGGGCTACACCTTC